This passage covers 10 T cell receptor beta chains from one sample sequenced in a study of response to subunit inactivated influenza vaccine. TCRdb called the RT-PCR reads again in MiXCR, with one record for every CDR3 protein. This table has 500,000 to 600,000 distinct CDR3 sequences, over 9% appearing once. This sample also belongs to another study, concerning T cells expressing NK-cell markers. According to that study: What made the TCR beta cDNA was 5'RACE template switching with UMIs.

Specimen: PBMCs from blood, collected on the day of vaccination. The source of these receptors is a middle-aged man who received an inactivated influenza vaccine.

The V call is TRBV27, the J call TRBJ2-1; D call uncertain. The germline V gene has CDR1 MNHEY and CDR2 SMNVEV (reference sequence). CDR3 size: 13 residues. V was clipped by 5 bases and J by 7 bases, with 12 bases between them. The CDR3 is CASSTSRYNEQFF. DNA for the CDR3: TGTGCCAGCAGTACCTCTCGTTATAATGAGCAGTTCTTC.

In this sample, this clonotype turned up a few times. J is TRBJ2-1 and V is TRBV6-1; 8 nucleotides agree with TRBD2. V gave up 7 bases and J gave up 0 bases; unmatched junction bases: 5. The CDR3 consists of 15 residues. Germline V gene lookup returns CDR1 MNHNS and CDR2 SASEGT. CDR3 in DNA: TGTGCCAGCAACCCCGGGAGGGACTCCTACAATGAGCAGTTCTTC. The encoded protein is CASNPGRDSYNEQFF.

The CDR3 loop reads CASSPRLTGGETQYF. DNA of the CDR3: TGTGCCAGCTCACCTCGGTTGACAGGGGGAGAGACCCAGTACTTC. The chain combines TRBV18 with TRBJ2-5; 9 bases are a match to TRBD1. CDR3 size: 15 residues. Germline-derived CDR1 and CDR2 are KGHSH and LQKENI. V was pared by 3 bases and J by 4 bases, with 6 bases of the junction left unmatched.

This clonotype was observed many times. V gene TRBV5-1 combines with J gene TRBJ2-4; 11 bases fit TRBD2. J was trimmed by 8 bases and V by 0 bases; bases with no gene match: 10. CDR1 and CDR2 from the germline V gene are SGHRS and YFSETQ. CDR3 length: 17 residues. CDR3 nucleotides: TGCGCCAGCAGCTTGGTGGGTAGCGGGGGGGCCTTGGACATTCAGTACTTC. Protein: CASSLVGSGGALDIQYF.

The chain uses TRBV28 and TRBJ1-2, with unresolved D. Germline V lookup: CDR1 MDHEN, CDR2 SYDVKM. V was shortened by 7 bases and J by 4 bases, with 10 bases between the two germline ends. The CDR3 loop spans 12 amino acids. The DNA of the CDR3 is TGTGCCAGCACCCCAGTGGGCTATGGCTACACCTTC. Amino acids: CASTPVGYGYTF.

This clonotype was picked up a small number of times. This chain uses TRBV29-1 with TRBJ2-2; a possible D gene is TRBD2 (7 bases). Germline V lookup: CDR1 SQVTM, CDR2 ANQGSEA. The CDR3 sequence is 14 residues long. V was clipped by 4 bases and J by 4 bases, with 13 bases between them. The CDR3 DNA is TGCAGCGTTGTGGTGGGAGGGGGCACCGGGGAGCTGTTTTTT. It yields the protein CSVVVGGGTGELFF.

The chain links TRBV7-2 to TRBJ1-1; D gene ambiguous. The CDR3 extends over 14 amino acids. V lost 3 bases and J 1 base, leaving 9 bases between the germline ends. Germline V gene lookup returns CDR1 SGHTA and CDR2 FQGNSA. The CDR3 reads CASSLHRSNTEAFF. As DNA, the CDR3 is TGTGCCAGCAGCTTGCACAGATCGAACACTGAAGCTTTCTTT. Drawing the rest from reference TRBV7-2 and TRBJ1-1, the complete variable domain is GAGVSQSPSNKVTEKGKDVELRCDPISGHTALYWYRQSLGQGLEFLIYFQGNSAPDKSGLPSDRFSAERTGGSVSTLTIQRTQQEDSAVYLCASSLHRSNTEAFFGQGTRLTVV.

This clonotype was counted ten times or more. In DNA form, the CDR3 reads TGTGCCAGCAGCTTAGGGTTTAGCTTAGCCTACGAGCAGTACTTC. Translation gives CASSLGFSLAYEQYF. The chain uses TRBV7-2 and TRBJ2-7, with D uncertain. The germline V gene has CDR1 SGHTA and CDR2 FQGNSA. Trimming pared 1 base from V and 2 bases from J, leaving 12 bases between. This CDR3 region has 15 residues.

This clonotype was seen many times. The V gene is TRBV12-3 or TRBV12-4, the J gene TRBJ2-2, with D perhaps given as TRBD1 or TRBD2 (5 bases each). This CDR3 region has 16 residues. V was cut by 5 bases and J by 7 bases, with 20 bases left in between. For the CDR3, the DNA is TGTGCCAGCAGTCCCGGGCCCCGGGGCGTAGGCGGGGAGCTGTTTTTT. It is translated as CASSPGPRGVGGELFF.

This clonotype was found a few times. J is TRBJ1-5 and V is TRBV6-5; unclear D gene. Germline V gene data show CDR1 as MNHEY and CDR2 as SVGAGI. The CDR3 contains 14 residues. V dropped 2 bases and J dropped 1 base, with 6 bases sitting between them. For the CDR3, the DNA is TGTGCCAGCAGTTACGTGGGAAGCAATCAGCCCCAGCATTTT. Translation gives CASSYVGSNQPQHF.